This T cell receptor beta chain was recorded in a study of T cell clonality in common variable immunodeficiency. This CDR3 is 16 amino acids long. V gave up 3 bases and J gave up 0 bases; unmatched junction bases: 3. Germline CDR1 reads SGHRS; CDR2 reads YFSETQ. Profiling relied on immunoSEQ multiplex PCR, and the TCRdb table lists in-frame clones only, not all of them. The sample yields 25,000 to 35,000 clones, without any singletons. General study points: In common variable immunodeficiency, TCR beta chains reportedly carried fewer deletions and N-nucleotide insertions.

This clone turned up a few times. Its antigen is undetermined. With the read ending 3 residues before the CDR3 end, the germline J gene is used to fill in that end. This TCR was sampled from a human donor with common variable immunodeficiency. Material: peripheral blood mononuclear cells. The chain couples TRBV5-1 to TRBJ1-6, with 7 bases matching TRBD1. The covered CDR3 bases are TGCGCCAGCAGCTGGGGACAGAGCTCCTATAATTCACCC. Translated, it gives CASSWGQSSYNSP. The entire CDR3 sequence reads CASSWGQSSYNSPLHF.